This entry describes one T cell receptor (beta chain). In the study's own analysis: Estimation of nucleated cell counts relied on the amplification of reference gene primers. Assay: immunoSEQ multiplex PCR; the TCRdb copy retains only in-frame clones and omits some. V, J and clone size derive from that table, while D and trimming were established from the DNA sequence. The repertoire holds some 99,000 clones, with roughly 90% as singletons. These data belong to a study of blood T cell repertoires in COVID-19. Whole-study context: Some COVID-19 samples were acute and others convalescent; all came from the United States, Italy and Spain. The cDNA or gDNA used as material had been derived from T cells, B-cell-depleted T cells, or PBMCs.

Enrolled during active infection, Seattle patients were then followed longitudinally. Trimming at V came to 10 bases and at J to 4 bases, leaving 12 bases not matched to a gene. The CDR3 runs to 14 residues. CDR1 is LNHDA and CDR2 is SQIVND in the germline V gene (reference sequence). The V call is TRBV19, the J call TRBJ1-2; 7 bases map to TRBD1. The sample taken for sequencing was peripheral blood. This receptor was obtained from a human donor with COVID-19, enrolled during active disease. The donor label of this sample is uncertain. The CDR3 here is CATGNRGGSYGYTF. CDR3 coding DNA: TGTGCCACCGGCAACAGGGGTGGGAGCTATGGCTACACCTTC.